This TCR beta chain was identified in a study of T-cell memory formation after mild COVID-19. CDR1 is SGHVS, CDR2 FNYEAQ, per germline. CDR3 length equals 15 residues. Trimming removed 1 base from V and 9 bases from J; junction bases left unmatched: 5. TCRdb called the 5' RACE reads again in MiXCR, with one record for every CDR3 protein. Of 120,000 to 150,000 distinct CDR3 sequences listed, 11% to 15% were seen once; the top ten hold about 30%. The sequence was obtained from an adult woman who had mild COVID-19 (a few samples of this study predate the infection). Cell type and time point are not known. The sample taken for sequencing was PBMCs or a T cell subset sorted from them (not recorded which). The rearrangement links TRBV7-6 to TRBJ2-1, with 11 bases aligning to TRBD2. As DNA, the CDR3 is TGTGCCAGCAGCTTAGTTAGCGGGGGGGCCGGTGAGCAGTTCTTC. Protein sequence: CASSLVSGGAGEQFF.